The clone carrying this T cell receptor beta chain was detected many times. The antigen is not known. PBMCs originated in 7.5 to 10 ml of fresh peripheral blood. The source of the sample is a study of Graves' ophthalmopathy and Graves' hyperthyroidism. Scientists amplified the TCR beta CDR3 regions from RNA transcripts. Second-round multiplex PCR came after first-round RT-PCR with HTBI primers. TCRdb reanalysed the multiplex PCR reads using MiXCR and keeps one entry per CDR3 protein. Of 360,000 or so distinct CDR3 sequences listed, 18% are singletons. Study results and limitations: It was with roughly 70% sensitivity and about 72% specificity that the model predicted ophthalmopathy progression.

The CDR3 is 15 amino acids. CDR1 and CDR2 from the germline V gene are SNHLY and FYNNEI. J is TRBJ2-5 and V is TRBV2; 7 positions match TRBD2. The sample consisted of peripheral blood. This sequence originates from a woman aged 18-29 years with Graves' ophthalmopathy. This chain's CDR3 is CAAMGLAAYQETQYF. Written as DNA, the CDR3 is TGTGCAGCGATGGGCCTAGCGGCGTACCAAGAGACCCAGTACTTC.